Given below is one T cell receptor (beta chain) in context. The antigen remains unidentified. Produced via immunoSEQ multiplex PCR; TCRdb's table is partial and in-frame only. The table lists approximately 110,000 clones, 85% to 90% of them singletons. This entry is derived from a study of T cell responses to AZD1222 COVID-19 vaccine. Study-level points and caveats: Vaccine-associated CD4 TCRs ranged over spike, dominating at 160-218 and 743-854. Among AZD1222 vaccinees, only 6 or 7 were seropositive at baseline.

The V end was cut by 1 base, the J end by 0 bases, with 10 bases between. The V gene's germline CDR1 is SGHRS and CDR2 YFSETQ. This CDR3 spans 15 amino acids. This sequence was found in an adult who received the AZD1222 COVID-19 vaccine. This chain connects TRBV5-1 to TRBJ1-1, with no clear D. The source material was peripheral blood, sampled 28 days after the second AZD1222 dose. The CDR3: CASSLTGTMNTEAFF. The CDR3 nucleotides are TGCGCCAGCAGCTTGACCGGTACCATGAACACTGAAGCTTTCTTT.